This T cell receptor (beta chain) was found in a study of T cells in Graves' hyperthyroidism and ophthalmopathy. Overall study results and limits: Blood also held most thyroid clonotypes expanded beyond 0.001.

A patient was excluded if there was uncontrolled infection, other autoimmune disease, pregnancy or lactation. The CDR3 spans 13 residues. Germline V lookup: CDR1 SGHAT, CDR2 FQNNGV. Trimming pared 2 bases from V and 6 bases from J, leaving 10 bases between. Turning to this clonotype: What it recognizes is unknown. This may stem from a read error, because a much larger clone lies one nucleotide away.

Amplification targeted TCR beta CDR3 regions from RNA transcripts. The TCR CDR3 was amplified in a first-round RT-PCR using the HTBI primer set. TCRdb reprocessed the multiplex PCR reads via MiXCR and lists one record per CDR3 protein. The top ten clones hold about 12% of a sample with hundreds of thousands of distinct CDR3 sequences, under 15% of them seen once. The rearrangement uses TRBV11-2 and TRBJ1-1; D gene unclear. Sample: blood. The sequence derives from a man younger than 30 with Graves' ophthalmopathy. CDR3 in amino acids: CASSLLSGPEAFF. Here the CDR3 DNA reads TGTGCCAGCAGCTTATTATCCGGGCCTGAAGCTTTCTTT.